These 32 T cell receptor beta chains share one sample of origin, sequenced in a study of cytomegalovirus exposure and HLA in healthy donors. Both 60 Vbeta primers and 13 Jbeta primers went into the PCR. Assay used: immunoSEQ multiplex PCR; TCRdb lists only in-frame clones, some missing. The sample has about 190,000 clones, roughly 80% seen once. The specimen was PBMCs. The source of these receptors is a young woman in good health and CMV-seronegative.

J is TRBJ2-1 and V is TRBV18; 9 bases line up with TRBD1. After removal of 1 base from V and 7 bases from J, the junction contained 5 bases not matched to a gene. Germline V gene sequence: CDR1 KGHSH, CDR2 LQKENI. The CDR3 extends over 15 amino acids. Here the CDR3 reads CASSPLQGQGNEQFF. The CDR3 nucleotides are TGTGCCAGCTCACCACTCCAGGGACAGGGAAATGAGCAGTTCTTC.

This rearrangement joins TRBV4-2 to TRBJ2-1, with 9 bases aligning to TRBD2. This CDR3 region has 17 residues. The trim removed 2 bases at V and 7 bases at J, leaving 12 bases unmatched. CDR1 is LGHNA, CDR2 YNFKEQ, per germline. The CDR3 nucleotides are TGTGCCAGCAGCCAACCCCCCCCAGCGGGAGGATGGAATGAGCAGTTCTTC. Translating gives CASSQPPPAGGWNEQFF.

This clone came up once. The V call is TRBV5-1, the J call TRBJ2-3; the match to TRBD2 covers 7 bases. This CDR3 comprises 15 residues. Trimming took 2 bases from V and 3 from J; bases not matched to a gene: 6. From germline, CDR1 is SGHRS and CDR2 YFSETQ. The CDR3 DNA reads TGCGCCAGCAGCTTTAAGAGGGGAGGGACAGATACGCAGTATTTT. Its protein product is CASSFKRGGTDTQYF.

The chain couples TRBV23-1 to TRBJ1-5, with D unclear. TRBV23-1 is an ORF for which the function is uncertain. Trimming shortened V by 7 bases and J by 7 bases, and 8 bases separated the two germline ends. CDR3 length: 11 amino acids. In nucleotides, the CDR3 is TGCGCCAGCAAGACCAGGCAGCCCCAGCATTTT. The encoded protein is CASKTRQPQHF.

The rearrangement links TRBV28 to TRBJ1-2, with TRBD1 matching 9 bases. Per the germline V gene, CDR1 is MDHEN and CDR2 is SYDVKM. V trimming: 7 bases; J trimming: 5 bases; junction bases outside the gene matches: 8. This CDR3 has 14 residues. The chain's CDR3 is CASTPGQGSYGYTF. DNA of the CDR3: TGTGCCAGCACTCCGGGACAGGGAAGTTATGGCTACACCTTC.

This chain uses TRBV4-1 with TRBJ2-5; no firm D call. In germline, CDR1 is MGHRA, CDR2 YSYEKL. The CDR3 totals 15 residues. Trimming cost V 2 bases and J 2 bases, with 12 bases left between them. In DNA, the CDR3 is TGCGCCAGCAGCCAAACTCCTCAAGCTCAAGAGACCCAGTACTTC. Protein product: CASSQTPQAQETQYF.

The rearrangement uses TRBV5-4 and TRBJ2-1, with 8 bases fitting TRBD2. From germline, CDR1 is SGHNT and CDR2 YYREEE (reference sequence). This CDR3 comprises 15 residues. The V gene end was trimmed by 2 bases and the J gene end by 3 bases; junction bases not matched to a gene: 4. Written as DNA, the CDR3 is TGTGCCAGCAGCTTACGCGGGGGGTACTACAATGAGCAGTTCTTC. Protein product: CASSLRGGYYNEQFF.

V and J are TRBV5-1 and TRBJ2-5; 7 nucleotides align to TRBD1. CDR1 is SGHRS and CDR2 is YFSETQ in the germline V gene. This CDR3 comprises 15 residues. V lost 0 bases, J lost 0 bases, and 2 bases stayed unmatched. The CDR3 loop reads CASSLGDRDQETQYF. The CDR3 coding sequence is TGCGCCAGCAGCTTGGGCGACAGGGACCAAGAGACCCAGTACTTC.

The count of this clone is one. This rearrangement joins TRBV5-4 to TRBJ1-1, with D tentatively TRBD1 (6 bases). Looked up from germline, CDR1 is SGHNT and CDR2 is YYREEE (reference sequence). V lost 4 bases and J lost 4, with 14 bases in between. The CDR3 is made up of 14 amino acids. CDR3 DNA: TGTGCCAGCAGCCGCGACAGGACGAGCACTGAAGCTTTCTTT. Its protein is CASSRDRTSTEAFF.

The chain couples TRBV28 to TRBJ1-3; D is unresolved. V lost 3 bases and J 2 bases, leaving 8 bases between the germline ends. The CDR3 is 14 residues long. Germline CDR1 MDHEN, CDR2 SYDVKM. CDR3 amino acids: CASSLTRTGNTIYF. CDR3 DNA sequence: TGTGCCAGCAGTTTGACCAGGACTGGAAACACCATATATTTT.

The chain carries TRBV7-3 and TRBJ2-4, with TRBD2 matching over 8 bases. After removal of 5 bases from V and 6 bases from J, the junction contained 9 bases not matched to a gene. CDR3 length equals 15 residues. Per the germline V gene, CDR1 is SGHTA and CDR2 is FQGTGA. CDR3 residues: CASSTQAGEGNIQYF. CDR3 coding DNA: TGTGCCAGCAGCACCCAAGCGGGAGAGGGAAACATTCAGTACTTC.

This clone was observed a few times. The chain employs TRBV13 and TRBJ1-1, with TRBD1 matching 8 bases. The CDR3 sequence is 14 residues long. Per germline, CDR1 PRHDT and CDR2 FYEKMQ (reference sequence). The ends lost 5 bases at V and 3 bases at J; junction bases unmatched: 5. CDR3 sequence (DNA): TGTGCCAGCAGCCTGGACAGGGCTGACACTGAAGCTTTCTTT. Amino acids: CASSLDRADTEAFF.

The V and J genes are TRBV28 and TRBJ2-2, with D possibly matching TRBD1 (5 bases). The germline CDR1 and CDR2 sequences are MDHEN and SYDVKM. The V end lost 2 bases, the J end lost 6 bases, and 13 bases lay between the germline ends. The CDR3 has 15 residues. In DNA form, the CDR3 reads TGTGCCAGCAGTTTAGCCCAGGGTGGCCCCGGGGAGCTGTTTTTT. Translation gives CASSLAQGGPGELFF.

The CDR3 DNA is TGCAGCGTCGGTCCCGGGGACAGCTCCTACGAGCAGTACTTC. It codes for CSVGPGDSSYEQYF. The rearrangement joins TRBV29-1 to TRBJ2-7; 7 bases agree with TRBD1. V was pared by 6 bases and J by 0 bases, with 8 bases of the junction left unmatched. Germline CDR1 is SQVTM and CDR2 is ANQGSEA. CDR3 size: 14 residues.

In this sample, this clone turned up a few times. This rearrangement joins TRBV29-1 to TRBJ1-5; a possible D gene is TRBD1 (6 bases). The CDR3 is 13 amino acids. Deletions cut 3 bases from V and 9 bases from J, with 15 bases between. The germline CDR1 and CDR2 sequences are SQVTM and ANQGSEA. The CDR3 protein is CSVDTGSEGPQHF. CDR3 DNA: TGCAGCGTTGACACAGGGTCTGAGGGGCCCCAGCATTTT.

This chain joins TRBV7-8 and TRBJ2-2; TRBD2 agrees at 8 bases. The CDR3 has 16 residues. Germline V lookup: CDR1 SGHVS, CDR2 FQNEAQ. The J segment lost 4 bases and the V segment lost 0 bases, leaving 4 bases of the junction unmatched. In DNA, the CDR3 is TGTGCCAGCAGCTTAGCAGCGGGAGACCTCACCGGGGAGCTGTTTTTT. Amino acid sequence: CASSLAAGDLTGELFF.

The rearrangement uses TRBV5-1 and TRBJ1-5; a weak D match, TRBD1 (5 bases). With 2 bases removed from V and 0 bases from J, the gap between germline ends came to 9 bases. Per germline, CDR1 SGHRS and CDR2 YFSETQ. The CDR3 contains 15 residues. CDR3 bases: TGCGCCAGCAGCTTACGGGGGGATAGCAATCAGCCCCAGCATTTT. As protein: CASSLRGDSNQPQHF.

For this clone: An end of the junction does not agree with germline; a read error may underlie this. The rearrangement joins TRBV27 to TRBJ1-6; 7 positions agree with TRBD1. CDR3 length: 15 amino acids. Germline V CDR1 and CDR2: MNHEY, SMNVEV (reference sequence). The CDR3 DNA sequence: TGTGCCAGCAGTCTTGAGACAGGGATTGATTCACTCCTCCACTTT. Translating gives CASSLETGIDSLLHF.

CDR3 amino acids: CASSRASGIYEQYF. CDR3 sequence (DNA): TGTGCCAGCAGCCGGGCTAGCGGTATCTACGAGCAGTACTTC. The rearrangement uses TRBV6-5 and TRBJ2-7, with TRBD2 matching over 7 bases. Germline V gene sequence: CDR1 MNHEY, CDR2 SVGAGI. V shed 6 bases, J shed 3 bases, and the junction held 8 bases outside the gene matches. The CDR3 is made up of 14 amino acids.

This clone showed up just a few times. This chain connects TRBV7-9 to TRBJ1-1; D is perhaps TRBD1 (6 bases). Deletions cut 0 bases from V and 4 bases from J, with 9 bases between. The CDR3 sequence is 14 residues long. Per the germline V gene, CDR1 is SEHNR and CDR2 is FQNEAQ (reference sequence). CDR3 region: CASSLAGASTEAFF. CDR3 sequence (DNA): TGTGCCAGCAGCTTAGCGGGGGCATCCACTGAAGCTTTCTTT.

The chain links TRBV6-6 to TRBJ2-1; 7 nucleotides match TRBD1. This CDR3 has 14 residues. J was trimmed by 0 bases and V by 7 bases; bases with no gene match: 3. Germline CDR1 and CDR2: MNHNY and SVGAGI (reference sequence). CDR3 DNA sequence: TGTGCCAGCAATTGGGACAGCTCCTACAATGAGCAGTTCTTC. Its protein is CASNWDSSYNEQFF.

The chain joins TRBV4-3 to TRBJ1-1; weak D call: TRBD1 (6 bases). The ends were cut back, 2 bases at V and 0 bases at J, with 13 bases in the middle. The CDR3 consists of 16 residues. Germline CDR1 is LGHNA and CDR2 is YSLEER. CDR3 DNA sequence: TGCGCCAGCAGCCAACCCCCGGGACAAATGAACACTGAAGCTTTCTTT. Its protein product is CASSQPPGQMNTEAFF.

The rearrangement uses TRBV5-1 and TRBJ1-1; the match to TRBD1 covers 7 bases. The CDR3 is 15 amino acids. V shed 4 bases, J shed 3 bases, and the junction held 9 bases outside the gene matches. Germline V gives CDR1 SGHRS, CDR2 YFSETQ. This CDR3 is CASSPRTGPDTEAFF. The CDR3 nucleotides read TGCGCCAGCAGCCCCAGGACAGGTCCGGACACTGAAGCTTTCTTT.

V gene TRBV4-3 combines with J gene TRBJ2-7, with 7 nucleotides matching TRBD2. The germline V gene encodes CDR1 LGHNA and CDR2 YSLEER. This CDR3 spans 16 amino acids. Unmatched junction bases numbered 11, after V lost 1 base and J lost 5 bases. CDR3 protein: CASSQGGGGLNDEQYF. As DNA, the CDR3 is TGCGCCAGCAGCCAAGGGGGGGGAGGGCTAAACGACGAGCAGTACTTC.

The chain employs TRBV7-3 and TRBJ2-3, with D maybe TRBD2 (6 bases). Looked up from germline, CDR1 is SGHTA and CDR2 is FQGTGA. Trimming left V 5 bases short and J 5 bases short, with 11 bases between. The CDR3 has 13 residues. The CDR3 DNA sequence: TGTGCCAGCAGCCCAGATAGCGGAGATACGCAGTATTTT. It translates to CASSPDSGDTQYF.

V gene TRBV27 combines with J gene TRBJ1-6; D ambiguous. V was shortened by 6 bases and J by 0 bases, with 15 bases between the two germline ends. The CDR3 spans 17 residues. Germline V CDR1 and CDR2: MNHEY, SMNVEV (reference sequence). The CDR3 is CASRTNGLSSYNSPLHF. The CDR3 DNA sequence: TGTGCCAGCAGGACAAATGGGTTGAGCTCCTATAATTCACCCCTCCACTTT.

The chain has TRBV28 and TRBJ2-1; possible D gene TRBD2, 6 bases. The CDR3 is 15 amino acids. The V gene's germline CDR1 is MDHEN and CDR2 SYDVKM. Trimming took off 5 bases at V and 3 bases at J, with 14 bases between the two ends. CDR3 sequence reads: CASSKGGANYNEQFF. The DNA for the CDR3 is TGTGCCAGCAGTAAAGGAGGGGCGAACTACAATGAGCAGTTCTTC.

This chain connects TRBV5-1 to TRBJ2-7, with 7 bases identical to TRBD2. Germline V gives CDR1 SGHRS, CDR2 YFSETQ. This CDR3 has 16 amino acids. J gave up 0 bases and V 2 bases, and 8 bases lay outside the gene matches. The CDR3 region is CASSFETGTNSYEQYF. DNA for the CDR3: TGCGCCAGCAGCTTCGAAACCGGGACTAACTCCTACGAGCAGTACTTC. Full variable domain (remainder filled in from reference TRBV5-1 and TRBJ2-7): KAGVTQTPRYLIKTRGQQVTLSCSPISGHRSVSWYQQTPGQGLQFLFEYFSETQRNKGNFPGRFSGRQFSNSRSEMNVSTLELGDSALYLCASSFETGTNSYEQYFGPGTRLTVT.

This clone was observed a handful of times. The V gene is TRBV27, the J gene TRBJ2-1, with 12 bases that match TRBD1. J lost 6 bases, V lost 3 bases, and 3 bases had no gene match. The germline V gene has CDR1 MNHEY and CDR2 SMNVEV (reference sequence). There are 15 residues in the CDR3. The CDR3 region has the DNA TGTGCCAGCAGTTTTCCGGGACAGGGGGCCAATGAGCAGTTCTTC. Translated: CASSFPGQGANEQFF.

This rearrangement joins TRBV29-1 to TRBJ1-2; D not resolved. Germline CDR1 and CDR2: SQVTM and ANQGSEA. The CDR3 loop spans 14 amino acids. The V end lost 7 bases, the J end lost 7 bases, and 22 bases lay between the germline ends. CDR3 residues: CSGTILDRGGGYTF. CDR3 DNA: TGCAGCGGTACTATCCTTGACCGTGGAGGTGGCTACACCTTC.

The chain has TRBV9 and TRBJ1-2, with 9 positions matching TRBD1. CDR3 length equals 15 residues. J lost 8 bases, V lost 0 bases, and 8 bases had no gene match. Germline CDR1 SGDLS, CDR2 YYNGEE. The CDR3 DNA sequence: TGTGCCAGCAGCGTAGCGGACAGGGGTATCGGAGGCTACACCTTC. It specifies CASSVADRGIGGYTF.

V is TRBV4-1 and J is TRBJ1-2; possible D gene TRBD1, 6 bases. The CDR3 is 12 residues long. Trimming removed 0 bases from V and 7 bases from J, with 6 bases in between. CDR1 and CDR2 (germline): MGHRA, YSYEKL. CDR3 sequence: CASSQDRGGYTF. Written as DNA, the CDR3 is TGCGCCAGCAGCCAAGACAGGGGTGGCTACACCTTC.